Included here is one T cell receptor beta chain sequence, with context. Its antigen is still unknown. One base away there is no much larger clone; base qualities are not given. This sample stems from a study of shared clonotypes between healthy human individuals (dated by TCRdb to the early 2020s). The study in broad terms: A few men and a couple of women, aged 18 to 49 years, made up the cohort. Leukapheresis yielded between about 0.9 and 9 billion PBMCs per donor. To increase sequencing depth and limit assay-specific biases, TCR repertoire library preparation and sequencing were carried out by different laboratories using diverse techniques. To estimate repertoire size and how much clonotype sharing occurs between individuals, the study deeply sequenced the blood TCR repertoires of about 5 healthy adults. For each donor, three plates each were used for CD4 naive and CD4 memory, two plates were used for CD8 naive, and one plate was used for CD8 memory.

CD8 naive samples were obtained by positive selection for CCR7 among CD45RO-negative cells, yielding a CD45RA+CCR7+ population from which TemRA cells were excluded. Healthy HIV-negative adults with no recently reported acute infections or vaccinations were included as donors. All donors were Caucasian adults living in Nashville, Tennessee, USA. Blood was obtained by leukapheresis, after which PBMCs were separated by Ficoll-Histopaque density gradient centrifugation and cryopreserved in liquid nitrogen vapor phase. Purity and quantity of every magnetically sorted T cell population were checked by analytical flow cytometry. Genomic DNA was isolated from each sorted fraction and quantified by UV absorbance on a Nanodrop 2000c. In the germline V gene, CDR1 corresponds to SGHAT and CDR2 to FQNNGV. Measured from the cysteine to the phenylalanine, the CDR3 is 14 residues long. The retained sequence is limited to the CDR3, 42 bases, with the frame set at the first base. V is pruned by 5 bases and J by 3 bases, leaving 7 bases of the junction without a gene match.

Using the deep immunoSEQ assay, TCR CDR3 regions were amplified from genomic DNA by multiplex PCR. Extracted genomic DNA from each cell subset was spread evenly across all wells of several immunoSEQ 96-well plates, with each plate serving as a replicate. For sorted subsets, each replicate PCR was loaded with roughly 200 ng genomic DNA, equivalent to 30,000 or so T cell genomes. Purified libraries were quantified with a Qubit 3.0 fluorometer, sized on a Bioanalyzer 2100, and re-quantified with the KAPA Library Quantification kit. Each immunoSEQ 96-well plate was sequenced on its own single-read 150-cycle Illumina NextSeq 550 flow cell. From the authors' description of their analysis: The immunoSEQ output contained only junctional sequences without quality scores, so filtering could not match that applied to full-length reads. To assign V/J genes and CDR3, sequences were annotated using PyIR, a Python wrapper for IgBLAST v1.9, with IMGT germline references. Any read was removed if the V/J assignment was weak (E-value above 1e-6), the CDR3 was missing, or the read contained stop codons, out-of-frame junctions, or ambiguous translated residues. A V3J clonotype was defined by an identical inferred V gene, J gene, and CDR3 amino acid sequence. To compute the percentage overlap between repertoires, the number of shared unique clonotypes was divided by the size of the smaller repertoire. RTK rarefaction, the Chao1 estimator, and Recon v2.1 estimates of unobserved clonotypes were used to assess repertoire richness. OLGA was used to compute generation probabilities for all TCRbeta clonotypes that the gDNA method yielded from a handful of donors. TCRdb holds this immuneACCESS table with in-frame rearrangements only. Some clones are missing; in checked studies, unresolved V genes explain under half, and the rest has no known cause. That table gives V, J and clone size, and the DNA gave D and trimming. The table for this sample lists approximately 2,200,000 clones; 85% to 95% of them were counted only once. Jointly, the top ten make up about 1.5% of the sample.

The paper as a whole reports these results and caveats: Pairwise subsampling indicated that sequencing depth was expected to affect the degree of clonotype sharing among donors. Sampling was limited to blood, and TCR repertoires in tissue likely differ from TCR repertoires in blood. Naive subsets generally had larger estimated clonotype richness than memory subsets. When a handful of donors were compared, the shared fraction of clonotypes was 5% to 6.5% for naive CD4, about 4% for naive CD8, 2.3% for memory CD4, and less than 0.5% for memory CD8. Even with the large sequencing depth, rarefaction of the sorted-subset datasets indicated that sequencing was incomplete. Because the study included only a small number of donors, the genetic and exposure-history diversity represented was limited. Compared with non-shared clonotypes, clonotypes shared by all four sorted-subset donors had higher generation probabilities.

The clonotype was recovered from a man between 18 and 29 years old in good health. Some clones in this sample may be carry-over from other donors' samples. The chain joins TRBV11-2 to TRBJ2-7, with 7 bases aligning to TRBD2. Input material: naive CD8+ T cells from PBMCs. This sample's cell subset or site label indicates: CD45RA+CCR7+. CDR3 reads: CASSKREMYYEQYF. The DNA is as follows: TGTGCCAGCAGCAAGCGGGAAATGTACTACGAGCAGTACTTC.